The 2 T cell receptor beta chains below were found in one sample sequenced in a study of shared clonotypes between healthy human individuals. Clones were sequenced by immunoSEQ multiplex PCR, and TCRdb holds only the in-frame ones, with some missing. The table has more than 2 million clones, 95% seen once; the top ten hold about 0.13%. Sequenced input: naive CD4+ T cells sorted from blood. Subset in this sample: CD45RA+ positively selected. These receptors came from a man aged 18-30 years in good health.

This rearrangement joins TRBV9 to TRBJ2-1, with TRBD2 as a possible D gene (5 bases). The CDR3 length is 16 residues. Per germline, CDR1 SGDLS and CDR2 YYNGEE. V was pared by 4 bases and J by 6 bases, with 20 bases between. The CDR3, as DNA: TGTGCCAGCAGCCGCGATAGCGTCCCAGTGGGCAATGAGCAGTTCTTC. It encodes CASSRDSVPVGNEQFF.

The rearrangement joins TRBV5-1 to TRBJ1-1; 7 positions match TRBD1. Germline CDR1 is SGHRS and CDR2 is YFSETQ. This CDR3 spans 14 amino acids. The V gene end was trimmed by 4 bases and the J gene end by 7 bases; junction bases not matched to a gene: 10. The CDR3 DNA reads TGCGCCAGCAGCCTGCGACAGGGAGGGTATGAAGCTTTCTTT. Protein: CASSLRQGGYEAFF.